This T cell receptor (beta chain) was captured by sequencing in a study of T cell responses to AZD1222 COVID-19 vaccine. Only one count was recorded for this clone. Its antigen is unidentified. Findings of the study overall: There were repertoire samples only from the period after the peak T cell response. At baseline, seropositivity was found in only six or seven AZD1222 recipients.

TCRdb's copy holds only in-frame clones and misses some; the assay was immunoSEQ multiplex PCR. The sample has more than 100,000 clones, approximately 90% seen once. Trimming removed 2 bases from V and 7 bases from J; junction bases left unmatched: 3. This CDR3 has 15 residues. Looked up from germline, CDR1 is SGHTA and CDR2 is FQGNSA. The sample here was peripheral blood, taken 28 days after the second AZD1222 dose. The chain uses TRBV7-2 and TRBJ1-6; TRBD1 agrees at 9 bases. The receptor comes from an adult who received the AZD1222 COVID-19 vaccine. The CDR3 spells CASSLTGGGNSPLHF. The CDR3 DNA sequence: TGTGCCAGCAGCTTAACAGGGGGCGGAAATTCACCCCTCCACTTT.